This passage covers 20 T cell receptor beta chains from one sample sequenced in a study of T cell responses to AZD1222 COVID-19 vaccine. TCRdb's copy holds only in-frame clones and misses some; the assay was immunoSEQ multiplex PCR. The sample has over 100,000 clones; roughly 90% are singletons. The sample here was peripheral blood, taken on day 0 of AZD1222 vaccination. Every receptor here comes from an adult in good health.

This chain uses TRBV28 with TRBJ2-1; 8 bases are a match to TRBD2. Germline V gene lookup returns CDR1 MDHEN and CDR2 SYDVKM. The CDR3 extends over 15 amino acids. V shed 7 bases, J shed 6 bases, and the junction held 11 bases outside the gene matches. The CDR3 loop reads CASKWSGRSGNEQFF. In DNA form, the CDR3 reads TGTGCCAGCAAGTGGAGCGGGAGATCGGGCAATGAGCAGTTCTTC.

CDR3 bases: TGTGCCAGCAGCCAACTAGCGTCTGACTCCTACGAGCAGTACTTC. This sequence encodes CASSQLASDSYEQYF. The chain is built from TRBV3-1 (or the pseudogene TRBV3-2) and TRBJ2-7; D possibly corresponds to TRBD2 (6 bases). Trimming removed 2 bases at V and 0 bases at J, with 11 bases between. The CDR3 has 15 residues. From germline, CDR1 is LGHDT and CDR2 YNNKEL (reference sequence).

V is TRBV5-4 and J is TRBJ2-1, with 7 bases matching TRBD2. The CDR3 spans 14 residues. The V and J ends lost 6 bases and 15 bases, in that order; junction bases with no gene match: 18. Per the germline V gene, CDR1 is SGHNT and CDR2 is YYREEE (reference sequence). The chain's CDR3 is CASKRAGQGSVWFF. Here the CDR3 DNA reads TGTGCCAGCAAACGAGCGGGGCAAGGTTCGGTCTGGTTCTTC. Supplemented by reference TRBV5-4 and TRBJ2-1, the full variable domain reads ETGVTQSPTHLIKTRGQQVTLRCSSQSGHNTVSWYQQALGQGPQFIFQYYREEENGRGNFPPRFSGLQFPNYSSELNVNALELDDSALYLCASKRAGQGSVWFFGPGTRLTVL.

The CDR3 spells CASAQGPRYGYTF. The DNA of the CDR3 is TGTGCCAGCGCCCAGGGACCCCGATATGGCTACACCTTC. The chain joins TRBV19 to TRBJ1-2; TRBD1 might be the D (5 bases). Per the germline V gene, CDR1 is LNHDA and CDR2 is SQIVND (reference sequence). V was pared by 9 bases and J by 5 bases, with 16 bases between. The CDR3 consists of 13 residues.

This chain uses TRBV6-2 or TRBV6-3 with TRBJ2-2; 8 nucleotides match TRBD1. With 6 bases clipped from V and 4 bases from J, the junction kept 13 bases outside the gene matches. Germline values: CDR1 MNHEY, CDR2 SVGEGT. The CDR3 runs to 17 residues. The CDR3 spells CASSRTTGALSTGELFF. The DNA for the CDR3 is TGTGCCAGCAGCCGCACGACAGGGGCCCTGAGCACCGGGGAGCTGTTTTTT.

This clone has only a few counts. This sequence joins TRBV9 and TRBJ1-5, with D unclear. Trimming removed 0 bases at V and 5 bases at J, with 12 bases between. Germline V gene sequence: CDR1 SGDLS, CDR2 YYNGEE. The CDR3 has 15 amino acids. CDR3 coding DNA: TGTGCCAGCAGCGTAGGGGTTCCACGGGATCAGCCCCAGCATTTT. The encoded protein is CASSVGVPRDQPQHF.

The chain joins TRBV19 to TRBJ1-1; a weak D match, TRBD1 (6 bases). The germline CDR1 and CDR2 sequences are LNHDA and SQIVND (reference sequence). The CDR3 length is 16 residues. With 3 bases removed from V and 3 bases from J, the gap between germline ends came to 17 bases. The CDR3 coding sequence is TGTGCCAGTAGTATGACTGGTCGGGGGCGTCACACTGAAGCTTTCTTT. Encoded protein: CASSMTGRGRHTEAFF. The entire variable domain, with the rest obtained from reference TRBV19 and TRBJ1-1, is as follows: DGGITQSPKYLFRKEGQNVTLSCEQNLNHDAMYWYRQDPGQGLRLIYYSQIVNDFQKGDIAEGYSVSREKKESFPLTVTSAQKNPTAFYLCASSMTGRGRHTEAFFGQGTRLTVV.

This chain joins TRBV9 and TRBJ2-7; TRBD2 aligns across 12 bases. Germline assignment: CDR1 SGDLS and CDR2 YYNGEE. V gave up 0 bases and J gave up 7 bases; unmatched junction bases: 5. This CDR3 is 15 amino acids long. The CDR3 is CASSVGTSGVEEQYF. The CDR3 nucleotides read TGTGCCAGCAGCGTAGGGACTAGCGGGGTGGAGGAGCAGTACTTC.

The CDR3 coding sequence is TGTGCCAGCAGCTTAGAGACAGGGAGGTACGAGCAGTACTTC. It encodes CASSLETGRYEQYF. This chain joins TRBV7-9 and TRBJ2-7, with D perhaps matching TRBD1 (7 bases). This CDR3 has 14 amino acids. Per the germline V gene, CDR1 is SEHNR and CDR2 is FQNEAQ (reference sequence). V was clipped by 1 base and J by 4 bases, with 11 bases between them.

The CDR3 coding sequence is TGTGCCAGCGGGGGCTCCCTGAACACTGAAGCTTTCTTT. Protein sequence: CASGGSLNTEAFF. The chain employs TRBV27 and TRBJ1-1, with D perhaps matching TRBD1 (6 bases). CDR3 length: 13 residues. V was trimmed by 8 bases and J by 0 bases, leaving 10 bases between them. Germline V lookup: CDR1 MNHEY, CDR2 SMNVEV (reference sequence).

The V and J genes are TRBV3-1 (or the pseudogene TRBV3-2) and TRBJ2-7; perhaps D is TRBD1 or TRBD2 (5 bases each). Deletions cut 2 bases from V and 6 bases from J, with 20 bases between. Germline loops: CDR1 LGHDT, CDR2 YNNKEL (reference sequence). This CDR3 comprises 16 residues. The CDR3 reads CASSQPGTPKDGEQYF. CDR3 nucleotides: TGTGCCAGCAGCCAACCTGGGACCCCCAAAGACGGCGAGCAGTACTTC.

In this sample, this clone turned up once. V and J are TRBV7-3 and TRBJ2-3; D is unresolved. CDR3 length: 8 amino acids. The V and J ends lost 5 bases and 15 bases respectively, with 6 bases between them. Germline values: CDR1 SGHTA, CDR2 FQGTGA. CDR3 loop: CASSPEYF. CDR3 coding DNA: TGTGCCAGCAGCCCGGAATATTTT. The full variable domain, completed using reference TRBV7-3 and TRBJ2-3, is GAGVSQTPSNKVTEKGKYVELRCDPISGHTALYWYRQSLGQGPEFLIYFQGTGAADDSGLPNDRFFAVRPEGSVSTLKIQRTERGDSAVYLCASSPEYFGPGTRLTVL.

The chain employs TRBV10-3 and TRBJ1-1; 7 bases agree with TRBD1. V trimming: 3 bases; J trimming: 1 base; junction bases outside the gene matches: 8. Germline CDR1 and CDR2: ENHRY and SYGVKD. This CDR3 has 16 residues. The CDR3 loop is CAISDPGGGGNTEAFF. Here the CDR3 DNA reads TGTGCCATCAGTGACCCCGGAGGGGGCGGGAACACTGAAGCTTTCTTT.

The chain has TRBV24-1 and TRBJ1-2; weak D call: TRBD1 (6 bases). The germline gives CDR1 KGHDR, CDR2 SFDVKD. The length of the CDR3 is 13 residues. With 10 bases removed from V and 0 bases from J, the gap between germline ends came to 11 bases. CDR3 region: CATTGPTNYGYTF. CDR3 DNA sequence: TGTGCCACGACAGGCCCGACTAACTATGGCTACACCTTC.

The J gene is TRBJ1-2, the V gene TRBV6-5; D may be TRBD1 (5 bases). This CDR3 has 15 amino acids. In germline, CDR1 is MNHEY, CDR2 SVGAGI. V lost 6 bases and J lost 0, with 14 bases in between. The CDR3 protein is CASRTVGEANYGYTF. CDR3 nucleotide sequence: TGTGCCAGCAGGACTGTAGGGGAAGCTAACTATGGCTACACCTTC.

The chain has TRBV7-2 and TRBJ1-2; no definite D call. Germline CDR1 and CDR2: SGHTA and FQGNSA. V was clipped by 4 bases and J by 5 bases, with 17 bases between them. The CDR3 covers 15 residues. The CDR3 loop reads CASSSSTTGFYGYTF. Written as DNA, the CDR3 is TGTGCCAGCAGCTCCTCTACTACCGGTTTTTATGGCTACACCTTC. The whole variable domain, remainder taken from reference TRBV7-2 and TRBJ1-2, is GAGVSQSPSNKVTEKGKDVELRCDPISGHTALYWYRQSLGQGLEFLIYFQGNSAPDKSGLPSDRFSAERTGGSVSTLTIQRTQQEDSAVYLCASSSSTTGFYGYTFGSGTRLTVV.

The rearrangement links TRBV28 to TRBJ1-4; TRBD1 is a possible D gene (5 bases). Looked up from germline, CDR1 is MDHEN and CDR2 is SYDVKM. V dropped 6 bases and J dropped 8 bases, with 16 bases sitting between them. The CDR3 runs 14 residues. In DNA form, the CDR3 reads TGTGCCAGCAGCCAGGGACCGACCGAAGAAAAACTGTTTTTT. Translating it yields CASSQGPTEEKLFF. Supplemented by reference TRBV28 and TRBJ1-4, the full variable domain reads DVKVTQSSRYLVKRTGEKVFLECVQDMDHENMFWYRQDPGLGLRLIYFSYDVKMKEKGDIPEGYSVSREKKERFSLILESASTNQTSMYLCASSQGPTEEKLFFGSGTQLSVL.

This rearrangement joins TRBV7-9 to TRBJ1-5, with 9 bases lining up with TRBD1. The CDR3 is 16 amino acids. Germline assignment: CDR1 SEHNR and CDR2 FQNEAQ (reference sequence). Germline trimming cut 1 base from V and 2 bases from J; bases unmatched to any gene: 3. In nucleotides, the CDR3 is TGTGCCAGCAGCTTAGGGGGACAGGGCCGCAATCAGCCCCAGCATTTT. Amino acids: CASSLGGQGRNQPQHF.

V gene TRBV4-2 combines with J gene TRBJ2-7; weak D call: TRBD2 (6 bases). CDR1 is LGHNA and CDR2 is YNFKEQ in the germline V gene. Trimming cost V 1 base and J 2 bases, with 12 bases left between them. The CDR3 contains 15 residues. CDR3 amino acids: CASSQGGGPTYEQYF. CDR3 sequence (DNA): TGTGCCAGCAGCCAAGGTGGAGGGCCGACCTACGAGCAGTACTTC.

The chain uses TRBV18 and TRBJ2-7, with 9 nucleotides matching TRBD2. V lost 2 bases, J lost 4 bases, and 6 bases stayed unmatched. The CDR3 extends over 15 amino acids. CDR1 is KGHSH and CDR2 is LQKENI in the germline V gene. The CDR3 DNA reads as TGTGCCAGCTCACCAGGGGCGGGAGGGACATACGAGCAGTACTTC. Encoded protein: CASSPGAGGTYEQYF.